These T cell receptor beta chains were read from a single sample in a study of T cell clones after liver transplantation. The repertoire was sequenced with immunoSEQ multiplex PCR; TCRdb's copy has only in-frame clones and lacks some. This table has approximately 50,000 clones, 65% to 80% appearing once. The sample consisted of CD4+ T cells from blood, taken around 52 months after liver transplant. The receptors stem from a human patient who received a liver transplant. The graft donor may be the source of some T cells. CDR3s include the opening cysteine and the closing phenylalanine or tryptophan. The D gene is left open where the match is weak. Size tells how often a clone was seen (once, few, many) or the class of an expanded clone, and some rows leave it out.

clone size	D gene	V gene	J gene	CDR3 DNA	CDR3 protein
few	-	TRBV11-3	TRBJ1-5	TGTGCCAGCATAAGAGTGGGTCAGCCCCAGCATTTT	CASIRVGQPQHF
-	TRBD2	TRBV11-2	TRBJ2-1	TGTGCCAGCAGCTTCCTTGGACTAGCGGGGTTGGGATACAATGAGCAGTTCTTC	CASSFLGLAGLGYNEQFF
-	-	TRBV2	TRBJ2-7	TGTGCCAGCAGTGAAGAGATATGGGGGCCCTCCTACGAGCAGTACTTC	CASSEEIWGPSYEQYF
-	TRBD1	TRBV19	TRBJ2-2	TGTGCCAGTAGTAGGGACAGACAGAACACCGGGGAGCTGTTTTTT	CASSRDRQNTGELFF
-	-	TRBV7-8	TRBJ1-4	TGTGCCAGCAGCGGGATGGGGGGCTCAACTAATGAAAAACTGTTTTTT	CASSGMGGSTNEKLFF
-	TRBD1	TRBV30	TRBJ2-7	TGTGCGTGGGACAGGGGAAGCGAGCAGTACTTC	CAWDRGSEQYF
-	TRBD2	TRBV10-3	TRBJ2-3	TGTGCCATCAGCGGGGGGGCATACACAGATACGCAGTATTTT	CAISGGAYTDTQYF
-	-	TRBV6-6	TRBJ2-6	TGTGCCGCTGGGGCCAACGTCCTGACTTTC	CAAGANVLTF
-	TRBD1	TRBV27	TRBJ2-5	TGTGCCAGCAGCCGGACAGGGGAAGAGACCCAGTACTTC	CASSRTGEETQYF
-	-	TRBV18	TRBJ1-5	TGTGCCAGCTCACCACAGAGCAATCAGCCCCAGCATTTT	CASSPQSNQPQHF
few	-	TRBV5-4	TRBJ1-3	TGTGCCAGCAGCTCGACGATGACGGGGAGCTCTGGAAACACCATATATTTT	CASSSTMTGSSGNTIYF
-	-	TRBV6-4	TRBJ2-2	TGTGCCAGCAGTGACACAAGGTTCAACACCGGGGAGCTGTTTTTT	CASSDTRFNTGELFF
once	TRBD1	TRBV11-3	TRBJ1-3	TGTGCCAGCAGCCCGGGTCCCGGGACAGGCAGCTCTGGAAACACCATATATTTT	CASSPGPGTGSSGNTIYF
-	-	TRBV29-1	TRBJ1-2	TGCAGCGTTGAAGCGTTAGGACAGACTAACTATGGCTACACCTTC	CSVEALGQTNYGYTF
-	-	TRBV19	TRBJ2-5	TGTGCCAGTAGAAGGGGGAGACAAGAGACCCAGTACTTC	CASRRGRQETQYF
-	TRBD1	TRBV23-1	TRBJ1-1	TGCGCCAGCAGTCCAGGGACAGGGAACACTGAAGCTTTCTTT	CASSPGTGNTEAFF
-	-	TRBV5-4	TRBJ2-5	TGTGCCAGCAGCTCGACCCAGTACCAAGAGACCCAGTACTTC	CASSSTQYQETQYF
-	TRBD1	TRBV5-4	TRBJ2-7	TGTGCCAGCAGCCGGGCGGGACAGGGGTACGAGCAGTACTTC	CASSRAGQGYEQYF
-	-	TRBV7-8	TRBJ2-1	TGTGCCAGCAGCTTATCCCGGGGGCTGATGGCTGAGCAGTTCTTC	CASSLSRGLMAEQFF
-	-	TRBV6-1	TRBJ2-3	TGTGCCAGCAGTGAGTCGGGGACTAGCACAGATACGCAGTATTTT	CASSESGTSTDTQYF
-	-	TRBV28	TRBJ2-7	TGTGCCAGCTCCCCAGGAGAGGCAGGGATACACTACGAGCAGTACTTC	CASSPGEAGIHYEQYF
-	-	TRBV9	TRBJ1-1	TGTGCCAGCAGCCCCGGACAGAACACTGAAGCTTTCTTT	CASSPGQNTEAFF
few	-	TRBV5-1	TRBJ2-2	TGCGCCAGCAGCTTGATAGGGGGGAACGGGGAGCTGTTTTTT	CASSLIGGNGELFF
-	-	TRBV16	TRBJ1-2	TGTGCCAGCAGCCAAGGCCGGGCAGGGGCGAACTATGGCTACACCTTC	CASSQGRAGANYGYTF
few	TRBD1	TRBV6-6	TRBJ1-2	TGTGCCAGCAGTTACTCAAGGGACAGGGCGGATGGCTACACCTTC	CASSYSRDRADGYTF
-	TRBD1	TRBV27	TRBJ1-5	TGTGCCAGCAGCCCGGACAGGAGGGGGAGCAGGGATCAGCCCCAGCATTTT	CASSPDRRGSRDQPQHF
few	TRBD1	TRBV28	TRBJ2-7	TGTGCCAGCAGTAATACCGGGACAGGGGGCTACGAGCAGTACTTC	CASSNTGTGGYEQYF
few	-	TRBV2	TRBJ1-1	TGTGCCAGCAGTGAGGCAGGGTCACTGTTGGGTGAAGCTTTCTTT	CASSEAGSLLGEAFF
-	-	TRBV7-9	TRBJ2-3	TGTGCCAGCAGCTCGTTGGACTGGGCGGAGGCAGATACGCAGTATTTT	CASSSLDWAEADTQYF
-	-	TRBV20-1	TRBJ2-7	TGCAGTGCTAGAGAAGGGGAGCAGTACTTC	CSAREGEQYF
-	TRBD1	TRBV30	TRBJ1-5	TGTGCCTGGGGTCGGACAGGGGGCGAGCCCCAGCATTTT	CAWGRTGGEPQHF
-	-	TRBV27	TRBJ2-3	TGTGCCAGCAGTCCCTTTTCGGGCAGCACAGATACGCAGTATTTT	CASSPFSGSTDTQYF
few	-	TRBV29-1	TRBJ2-3	TGCAGCCTGAGGGAAGAAGCAGATACGCAGTATTTT	CSLREEADTQYF
-	TRBD1	TRBV5-1	TRBJ2-7	TGCGCCAGCAGCCAAAGTCCGGGACAGGGATACGAGCAGTACTTC	CASSQSPGQGYEQYF
-	TRBD1	TRBV5-4	TRBJ1-5	TGTGCCAGCAGCTTGGAGGACAGGCATAGCAATCAGCCCCAGCATTTT	CASSLEDRHSNQPQHF
-	-	TRBV7-3	TRBJ2-4	TGTGCCAGCAGCCCCGACAGCGGAACCAAAAACATTCAGTACTTC	CASSPDSGTKNIQYF
once	TRBD1	TRBV7-8	TRBJ1-3	TGTGCCAGCAGCCCTGGGACAGGAGCAAACACCATATATTTT	CASSPGTGANTIYF
few	-	TRBV6-4	TRBJ2-1	TGTGCCAGCAGTGACCGGGGTCTCCCCAGGGATGAGCAGTTCTTC	CASSDRGLPRDEQFF
-	TRBD2	TRBV2	TRBJ2-1	TGTGCCAGCAGTGGGGCTAGCGGGGGGTACAATGAGCAGTTCTTC	CASSGASGGYNEQFF
-	-	TRBV6-6	TRBJ1-6	TGTGCCAGCAGTCCGGAGGGGGGATCAAATTCACCCCTCCACTTT	CASSPEGGSNSPLHF
once	-	TRBV6-1	TRBJ2-5	TGTGCCAGCACGCAAACGGAGACCCAGTACTTC	CASTQTETQYF
-	-	TRBV28	TRBJ1-1	TGTGCCAGCAGTTTAACAGGAATATCTGAAGCTTTCTTT	CASSLTGISEAFF
-	-	TRBV2	TRBJ2-2	TGTGCCAGCAGTGAAGCAGGCGGGGAGCTGTTTTTT	CASSEAGGELFF
-	-	TRBV6-5	TRBJ1-6	TGTGCCAGCAGTTACGGAGCCGGGGAATCACCCCTCCACTTT	CASSYGAGESPLHF
-	TRBD1	TRBV7-2	TRBJ1-1	TGTGCCAGCAGCTCAGGGACAGGGAACACTGAAGCTTTCTTT	CASSSGTGNTEAFF